The 18 T cell receptor beta chains in this list originate from one sample, sequenced in a study of blood T cell repertoires in COVID-19. Produced via immunoSEQ multiplex PCR; TCRdb's table is partial and in-frame only. Of roughly 250,000 clones listed, approximately 81% are singletons. Specimen: peripheral blood. The origin of the receptors is a woman aged 60 to 75 with active or convalescent COVID-19.

This clone was observed a handful of times. The V call is TRBV18, the J call TRBJ2-7; maybe TRBD1 (5 bases). Germline CDR1 KGHSH, CDR2 LQKENI. V lost 1 base to trimming and J lost 0 bases, with 22 bases between them. The CDR3 has 19 residues. The DNA for the CDR3 is TGTGCCAGCTCACCACGGGTAGGGGCCGGCCAGTCTATCTCCTACGAGCAGTACTTC. Its protein product is CASSPRVGAGQSISYEQYF.

J is TRBJ2-1 and V is TRBV6-5; 9 bases map to TRBD2. CDR1 is MNHEY, CDR2 SVGAGI, per germline. The CDR3 contains 15 residues. The ends lost 5 bases at V and 5 bases at J; junction bases unmatched: 7. CDR3 in amino acids: CASSPAGGSHNEQFF. The DNA of the CDR3 is TGTGCCAGCAGTCCAGCGGGGGGATCACACAATGAGCAGTTCTTC.

The CDR3 bases are TGTGCCAGCAGCGCAGGATCGGGATTGAACACTGAAGCTTTCTTT. Its protein product is CASSAGSGLNTEAFF. The chain has TRBV7-2 and TRBJ1-1; D not certain. Germline values: CDR1 SGHTA, CDR2 FQGNSA. With 5 bases removed from V and 0 bases from J, the gap between germline ends came to 13 bases. CDR3 length: 15 residues.

This chain links TRBV28 with TRBJ2-7, with a weak D call TRBD2 (6 bases). The CDR3 contains 13 residues. V was pared by 3 bases and J by 1 base, with 7 bases between. In germline, CDR1 is MDHEN, CDR2 SYDVKM. The DNA of the CDR3 is TGTGCCAGCAGTTTCGGGGGATCCTACGAGCAGTACTTC. Translating gives CASSFGGSYEQYF.

The chain joins TRBV6-5 to TRBJ1-1; possibly TRBD1 for D (6 bases). V was cut by 0 bases and J by 0 bases, with 11 bases left in between. The CDR3 runs to 16 residues. Germline lookup yields CDR1 MNHEY and CDR2 SVGAGI. Here the CDR3 reads CASSYSAGAMNTEAFF. DNA for the CDR3: TGTGCCAGCAGTTACTCGGCAGGGGCGATGAACACTGAAGCTTTCTTT.

In its sample, this clone was seen a few times. The CDR3: CASSTGTGRTDTQYF. DNA of the CDR3: TGTGCCAGCAGCACCGGGACAGGGAGGACAGATACGCAGTATTTT. The J gene is TRBJ2-3, the V gene TRBV5-6; TRBD1 aligns across 9 bases. Per the germline V gene, CDR1 is SGHDT and CDR2 is YYEEEE. V trimming: 4 bases; J trimming: 3 bases; junction bases outside the gene matches: 6. This CDR3 has 15 amino acids.

The rearrangement joins TRBV4-3 to TRBJ2-7; 14 nucleotides line up with TRBD2. The junction had 1 base not matched to a gene; V was cut back by 1 base and J by 2 bases. The CDR3 length is 16 residues. CDR1 is LGHNA, CDR2 YSLEER, per germline. Here the CDR3 DNA reads TGCGCCAGCAGCCAAGGGACTAGCGGGGGGACCTACGAGCAGTACTTC. Amino acid sequence: CASSQGTSGGTYEQYF.

CDR3: CASRTTGSTNYGYTF. CDR3 coding DNA: TGTGCCAGCAGAACGACAGGTTCGACTAACTATGGCTACACCTTC. The V and J genes are TRBV6-5 and TRBJ1-2, with a possible D match to TRBD1 (6 bases). V was clipped by 6 bases and J by 0 bases, with 14 bases between them. This CDR3 is 15 amino acids long. The germline CDR1 and CDR2 sequences are MNHEY and SVGAGI.

This chain connects TRBV7-9 to TRBJ1-2; D unclear. The CDR3 runs 11 residues. Germline V gives CDR1 SEHNR, CDR2 FQNEAQ (reference sequence). Trimming shortened V by 5 bases and J by 3 bases, and 4 bases separated the two germline ends. This CDR3 is CASSPDYGYTF. The CDR3 region has the DNA TGTGCCAGCAGCCCGGACTATGGCTACACCTTC.

The gene calls are TRBV18 and TRBJ1-5, with 8 positions matching TRBD1. Germline V lookup: CDR1 KGHSH, CDR2 LQKENI. The CDR3 covers 13 residues. V was clipped by 2 bases and J by 7 bases; unmatched bases: 1. The CDR3 nucleotides are TGTGCCAGCTCACCAGACAGGGGACAGCCCCAGCATTTT. Amino acid sequence: CASSPDRGQPQHF.

The chain joins TRBV7-2 to TRBJ2-3; D might be TRBD2 (5 bases). Trimming removed 5 bases at V and 0 bases at J, with 18 bases between. The CDR3 totals 17 residues. Germline assignment: CDR1 SGHTA and CDR2 FQGNSA. CDR3 loop: CASSSSLVPASTDTQYF. DNA of the CDR3: TGTGCCAGCAGCAGCTCACTAGTCCCGGCTAGCACAGATACGCAGTATTTT.

The genes are TRBV7-9 and TRBJ1-4; 7 positions agree with TRBD1. CDR1 and CDR2 (germline): SEHNR, FQNEAQ (reference sequence). V was clipped by 3 bases and J by 8 bases; unmatched bases: 9. This CDR3 has 15 amino acids. The CDR3: CASSLGDSRGEKLFF. The CDR3, as DNA: TGTGCCAGCAGCTTGGGGGACAGTCGGGGAGAAAAACTGTTTTTT.

V and J are TRBV6-6 and TRBJ1-1; 8 nucleotides line up with TRBD1. Per the germline V gene, CDR1 is MNHNY and CDR2 is SVGAGI (reference sequence). V dropped 5 bases and J dropped 3; count of bases not matched to a gene: 8. The length of the CDR3 is 15 residues. CDR3: CASSRHQGADTEAFF. CDR3 DNA sequence: TGTGCCAGCAGTCGACACCAGGGGGCGGACACTGAAGCTTTCTTT.

V gene TRBV7-2 combines with J gene TRBJ2-5; D is unclear. V lost 3 bases and J 5 bases, leaving 4 bases between the germline ends. The CDR3 runs 11 residues. Per germline, CDR1 SGHTA and CDR2 FQGNSA. The CDR3 coding sequence is TGTGCCAGCAGCTTGCAGGAGACCCAGTACTTC. Its translation: CASSLQETQYF.

The V call is TRBV5-4, the J call TRBJ2-1, with D possibly being TRBD1 (6 bases). V was trimmed by 4 bases and J by 4 bases, leaving 12 bases between them. Germline assignment: CDR1 SGHNT and CDR2 YYREEE (reference sequence). CDR3 length: 14 amino acids. The CDR3 is CASSPQDSYNEQFF. The CDR3 DNA is TGTGCCAGCAGCCCACAGGACAGTTACAATGAGCAGTTCTTC.

This sequence joins TRBV3-1 (or the pseudogene TRBV3-2) and TRBJ1-3; 9 positions agree with TRBD1. Per the germline V gene, CDR1 is LGHDT and CDR2 is YNNKEL (reference sequence). V lost 4 bases and J lost 0; bases outside the gene matches: 7. This CDR3 has 17 amino acids. This CDR3 is CASSLLPGQGSGNTIYF. The DNA of the CDR3 is TGTGCCAGCAGCCTCCTCCCGGGACAGGGCTCTGGAAACACCATATATTTT.

The rearrangement uses TRBV27 and TRBJ2-7; D is possibly TRBD1 (5 bases). The CDR3 has 14 residues. Germline lookup yields CDR1 MNHEY and CDR2 SMNVEV (reference sequence). V was clipped by 6 bases and J by 5 bases, with 17 bases between them. The CDR3: CASSATGSHDEQYF. In DNA form, the CDR3 reads TGTGCCAGCAGCGCTACAGGTTCGCACGACGAGCAGTACTTC.

The CDR3 loop reads CASSSGQGATETQYF. CDR3 coding DNA: TGTGCCAGCAGCTCCGGACAGGGGGCAACGGAGACCCAGTACTTC. The chain combines TRBV7-3 with TRBJ2-5; 11 bases line up with TRBD1. V shed 4 bases and J 5 bases; nucleotides not matched to a gene: 6. In germline, CDR1 is SGHTA, CDR2 FQGTGA. This CDR3 has 15 residues.